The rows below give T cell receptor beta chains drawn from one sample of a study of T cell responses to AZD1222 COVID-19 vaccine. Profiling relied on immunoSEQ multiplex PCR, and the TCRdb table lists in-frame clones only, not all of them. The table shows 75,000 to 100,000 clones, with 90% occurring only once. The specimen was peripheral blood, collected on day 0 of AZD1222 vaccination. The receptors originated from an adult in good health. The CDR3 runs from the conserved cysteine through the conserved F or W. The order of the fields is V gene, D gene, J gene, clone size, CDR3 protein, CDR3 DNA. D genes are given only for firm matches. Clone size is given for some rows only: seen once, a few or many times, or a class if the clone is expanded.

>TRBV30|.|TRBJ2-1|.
CAWSRPESYNEQFF
TGTGCCTGGAGCCGACCCGAGAGTTACAATGAGCAGTTCTTC
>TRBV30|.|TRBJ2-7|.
CAWTSGRYNEQYF
TGTGCCTGGACCTCCGGACGGTACAACGAGCAGTACTTC
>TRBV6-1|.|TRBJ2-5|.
CASSEARGGETQYF
TGTGCCAGCAGTGAAGCGAGGGGTGGGGAGACCCAGTACTTC
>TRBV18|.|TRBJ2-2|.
CASSPSPGELFF
TGTGCCAGCTCACCGAGTCCCGGGGAGCTGTTTTTT
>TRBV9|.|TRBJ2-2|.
CASSVGAAPYTGELFF
TGTGCCAGCAGCGTAGGGGCAGCCCCTTACACCGGGGAGCTGTTTTTT
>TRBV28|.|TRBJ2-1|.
CACSGGLADNEQFF
TGTGCCTGCTCGGGTGGGCTAGCAGACAATGAGCAGTTCTTC
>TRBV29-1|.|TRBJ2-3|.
CSVEEWQGYATQYF
TGCAGCGTTGAAGAATGGCAGGGGTACGCTACGCAGTATTTT
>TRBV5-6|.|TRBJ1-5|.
CASSLLSSNQPQHF
TGTGCCAGCAGCCTTCTGAGTAGCAATCAGCCCCAGCATTTT
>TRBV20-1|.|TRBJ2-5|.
CSAVRSGSQYF
TGCAGTGCTGTCCGGAGCGGATCACAGTACTTC
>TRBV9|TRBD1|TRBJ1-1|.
CASGDSRQGTEAFF
TGTGCCAGCGGCGACTCGAGACAGGGTACTGAAGCTTTCTTT
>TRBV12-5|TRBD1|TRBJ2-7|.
CASGSDRANEQYF
TGTGCTAGTGGATCGGACAGGGCCAACGAGCAGTACTTC
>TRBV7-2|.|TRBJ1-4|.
CASSSRTVTNEKLFF
TGTGCCAGCAGCTCCCGGACGGTTACTAATGAAAAACTGTTTTTT
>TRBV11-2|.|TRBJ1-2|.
CASSLDTYGYTF
TGTGCCAGCAGCTTAGATACCTATGGCTACACCTTC
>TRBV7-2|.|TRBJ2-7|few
CASSNSYEQYF
TGTGCCAGCAGCAACTCCTACGAGCAGTACTTC
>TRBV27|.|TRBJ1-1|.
CASSLGRDTEAFF
TGTGCCAGCAGTTTAGGCCGGGACACTGAAGCTTTCTTT
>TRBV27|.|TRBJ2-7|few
CASSLRFAGSYEQYF
TGTGCCAGCAGTTTACGGTTCGCGGGGTCCTACGAGCAGTACTTC
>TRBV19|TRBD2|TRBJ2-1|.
CASSISGRVWNEQFF
TGTGCCAGTAGTATTAGCGGGAGGGTTTGGAATGAGCAGTTCTTC
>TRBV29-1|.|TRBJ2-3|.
CSVDGVSSTDTQYF
TGCAGCGTTGACGGGGTTTCTAGCACAGATACGCAGTATTTT
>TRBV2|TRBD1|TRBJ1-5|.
CASRRGQGLVQPQHF
TGTGCCAGCAGGAGGGGACAGGGGCTTGTTCAGCCCCAGCATTTT
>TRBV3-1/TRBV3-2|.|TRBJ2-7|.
CASSRAGRSYEQYF
TGTGCCAGCAGCCGGGCAGGGCGATCCTACGAGCAGTACTTC